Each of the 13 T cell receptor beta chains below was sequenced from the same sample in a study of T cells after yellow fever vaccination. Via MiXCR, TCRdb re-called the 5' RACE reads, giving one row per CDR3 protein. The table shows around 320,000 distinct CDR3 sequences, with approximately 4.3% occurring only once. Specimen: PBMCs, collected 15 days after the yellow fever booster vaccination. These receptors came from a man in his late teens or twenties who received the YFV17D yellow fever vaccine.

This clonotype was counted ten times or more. CDR3 in amino acids: CASSPLAGGTDTQYF. The CDR3 DNA reads as TGTGCCAGCAGCCCATTAGCGGGGGGGACAGATACGCAGTATTTT. The rearrangement joins TRBV18 to TRBJ2-3; 11 bases map to TRBD2. Trimming at V came to 8 bases and at J to 3 bases, leaving 7 bases not matched to a gene. Germline V gives CDR1 KGHSH, CDR2 LQKENI. This CDR3 has 15 amino acids.

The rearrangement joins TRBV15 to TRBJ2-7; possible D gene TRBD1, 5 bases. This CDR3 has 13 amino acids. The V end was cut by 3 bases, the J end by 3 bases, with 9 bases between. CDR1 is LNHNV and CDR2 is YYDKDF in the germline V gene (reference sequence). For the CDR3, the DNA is TGTGCCACCAGCAGGGACACCCTCTACGAGCAGTACGTC. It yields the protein CATSRDTLYEQYV.

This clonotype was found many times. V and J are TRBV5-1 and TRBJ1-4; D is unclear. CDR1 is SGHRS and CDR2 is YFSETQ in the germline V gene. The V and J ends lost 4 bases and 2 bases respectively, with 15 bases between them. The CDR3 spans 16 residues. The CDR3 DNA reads TGCGCCAGCAGCCAGGCCCGGGCAGTGACTAATGAAAAACTGTTTTTT. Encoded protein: CASSQARAVTNEKLFF.

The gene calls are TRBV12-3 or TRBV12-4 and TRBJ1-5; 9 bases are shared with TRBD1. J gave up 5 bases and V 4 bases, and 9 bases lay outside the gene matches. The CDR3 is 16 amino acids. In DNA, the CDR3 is TGTGCCAGCAGTTCCCGGGACAGGGAGGTTCATCAGCCCCAGCATTTT. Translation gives CASSSRDREVHQPQHF.

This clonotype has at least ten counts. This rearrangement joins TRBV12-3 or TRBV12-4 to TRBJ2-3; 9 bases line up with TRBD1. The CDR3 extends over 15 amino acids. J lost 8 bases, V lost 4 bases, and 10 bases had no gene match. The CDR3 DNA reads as TGTGCCAGCAGTTCACAACAGGGGGCGCGGGGTACGCAGTATTTT. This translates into CASSSQQGARGTQYF.

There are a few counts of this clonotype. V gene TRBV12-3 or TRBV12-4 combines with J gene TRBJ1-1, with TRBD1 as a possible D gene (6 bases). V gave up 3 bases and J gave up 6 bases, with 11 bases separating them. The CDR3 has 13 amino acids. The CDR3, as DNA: TGTGCCAGCAGTTTTAGGGGGGCTCCTGAAGCTTTCTTT. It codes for CASSFRGAPEAFF.

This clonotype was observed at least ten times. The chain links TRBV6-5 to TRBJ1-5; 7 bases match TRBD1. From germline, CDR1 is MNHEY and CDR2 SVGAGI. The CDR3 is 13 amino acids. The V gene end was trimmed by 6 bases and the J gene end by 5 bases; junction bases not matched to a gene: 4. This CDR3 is CASRTGWDQPQHF. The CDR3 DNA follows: TGTGCCAGCAGGACAGGGTGGGATCAGCCCCAGCATTTT.

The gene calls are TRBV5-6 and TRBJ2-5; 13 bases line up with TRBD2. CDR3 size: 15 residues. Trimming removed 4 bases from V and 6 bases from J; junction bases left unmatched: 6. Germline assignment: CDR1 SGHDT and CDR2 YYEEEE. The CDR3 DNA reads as TGTGCCAGCAGCAAACGACTAGCGGGGGGTAAGACCCAGTACTTC. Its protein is CASSKRLAGGKTQYF.

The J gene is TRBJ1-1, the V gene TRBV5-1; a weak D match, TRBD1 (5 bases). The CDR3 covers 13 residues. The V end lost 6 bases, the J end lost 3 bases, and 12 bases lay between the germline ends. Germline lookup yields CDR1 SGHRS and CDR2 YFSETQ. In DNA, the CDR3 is TGCGCCAGCAACGATGGGGGGGACACTGAAGCTTTCTTT. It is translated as CASNDGGDTEAFF.

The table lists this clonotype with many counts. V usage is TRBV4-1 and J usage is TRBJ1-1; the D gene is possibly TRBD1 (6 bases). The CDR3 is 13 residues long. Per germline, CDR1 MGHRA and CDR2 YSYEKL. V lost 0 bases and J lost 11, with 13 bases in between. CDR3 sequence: CASSQERQGRAFF. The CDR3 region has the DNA TGCGCCAGCAGCCAAGAGAGGCAGGGGAGGGCTTTCTTT.

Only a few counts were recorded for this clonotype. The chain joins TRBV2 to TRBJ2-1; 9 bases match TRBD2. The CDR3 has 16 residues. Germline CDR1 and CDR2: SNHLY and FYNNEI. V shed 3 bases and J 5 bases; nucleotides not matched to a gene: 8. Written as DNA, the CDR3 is TGTGCCAGCAGTGACTCCGGCGGGGGGGCCCACAATGAGCAGTTCTTC. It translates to CASSDSGGGAHNEQFF.

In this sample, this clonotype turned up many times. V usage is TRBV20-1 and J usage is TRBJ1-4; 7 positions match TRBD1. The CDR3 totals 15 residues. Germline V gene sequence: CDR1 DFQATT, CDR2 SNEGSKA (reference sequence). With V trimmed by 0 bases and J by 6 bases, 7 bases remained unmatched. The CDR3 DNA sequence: TGCAGTGCTAGAGATCCAGGGGGGTCTGATGAAAAACTGTTTTTT. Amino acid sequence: CSARDPGGSDEKLFF.

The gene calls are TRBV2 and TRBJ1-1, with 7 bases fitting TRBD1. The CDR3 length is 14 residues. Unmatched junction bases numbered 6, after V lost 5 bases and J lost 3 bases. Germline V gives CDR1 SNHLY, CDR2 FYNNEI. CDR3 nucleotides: TGTGCCAGCAGTCTGACAGGGAAGGACACTGAAGCTTTCTTT. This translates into CASSLTGKDTEAFF.